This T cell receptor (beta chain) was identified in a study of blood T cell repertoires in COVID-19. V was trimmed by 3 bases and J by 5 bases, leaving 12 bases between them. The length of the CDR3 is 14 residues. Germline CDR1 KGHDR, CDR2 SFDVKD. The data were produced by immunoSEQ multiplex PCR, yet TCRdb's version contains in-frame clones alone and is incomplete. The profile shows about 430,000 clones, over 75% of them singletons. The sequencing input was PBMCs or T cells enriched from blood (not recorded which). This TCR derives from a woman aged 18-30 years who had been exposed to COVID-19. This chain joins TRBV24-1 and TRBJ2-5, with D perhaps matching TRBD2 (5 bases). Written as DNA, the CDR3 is TGTGCCACCAGTGATCCAACTAGGGTCGAGACCCAGTACTTC. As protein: CATSDPTRVETQYF.